This T cell receptor beta chain is drawn from a study of blood T cells in healthy people across ages (dated by TCRdb to about 2015). Some background on the complete study: In model experiments, template switching captured roughly one uniquely barcoded TCR beta cDNA molecule for every two T cells. To track age-related changes in TCR beta repertoire diversity, the study relied on deep sequencing normalized with unique cDNA molecular identifiers. Four age groups were formed from the donors: young (average 16 years), middle-aged (approximately 39), aged (around 68) and long-lived (around 82). For two donors (one aged 18 to 30 and one aged 80 or older), the study analyzed two additional independent replicas of 1 million unique cDNA reads from the same blood draw. The research as a whole found: Estimates of total diversity based on one million sequenced T cells were considered lower bounds and underestimates. Bulk unsorted PBMC profiling prevented conclusive comparison of naive and antigen-experienced compartments. The CMV infection status of donors was not known, potentially confounding age-related changes in expanded clonotypes. There was a strong correlation between observed TCR beta diversity and the percentage of naive T cells measured by flow cytometry. Compared with the aged group, the long-lived group had more naive CD4+ T cells, fewer expanded clones and increased TCR diversity, suggesting age selection. Observed TCR beta diversity per million T cells fell roughly linearly with age, and a significant reduction was already apparent by age roughly 40.

The method behind the library was 5' RACE. The instrument was an Illumina HiSeq 2500. A second about 6 to 11 cycle PCR used a sample-barcoded 5' primer and a J-beta primer mix. A unique molecular identifier was introduced onto each TCR beta cDNA molecule by a template-switch 5' adaptor carrying 12 random nucleotides. Each sample yielded at least 2.5 million CDR3-containing paired-end reads. First-strand cDNA synthesis was performed from all RNA using the Mint cDNA synthesis kit, with priming by a TRBC-specific oligonucleotide. Following uracil-DNA glycosylase treatment, a first 18-cycle PCR with universal primers M1SS and BC2_uni_R was performed on all cDNA. As for the original processing: Normalization of each sample was performed by random selection of 1 million high-quality reads, each carrying a distinct molecular identifier. Reads sharing molecular identifiers were discarded rather than binned into consensus sequences. MiTCR, with a Q25 quality threshold and the strictest error-elimination algorithm, was used for CDR3 identification, clonotype clustering and error correction. A nonparametric unseen species model using Euler transformation provided a lower-bound estimate of total TCR beta diversity. The public reads were reprocessed in TCRdb via fastp at Q25 and MiXCR, keeping in-frame beta chains. Under each unique CDR3 protein, matching rows form one entry showing the most common genes and DNA. These V and J calls derive from TCRdb rather than the authors' analysis. This sample holds some 1,000,000 distinct CDR3 sequences; roughly a quarter were observed only once. The ten top clones hold 0.75% of the sample.

The roughly 37 donors, aged about 6 to 95 years, were systemically healthy Caucasian individuals from Russia. Each donor gave ten milliliters of peripheral blood, collected into EDTA-treated Vacutainer tubes. Ficoll-Paque density-gradient centrifugation was used to isolate PBMCs, with at least 6 million obtained per sample. Total RNA was extracted from PBMCs with Trizol reagent, with at least 5.5 micrograms obtained per sample. The percentages of naive CD45RAhigh/CD27high T cells were determined by flow cytometry on a PBMC aliquot from every donor. The V end gives up 3 bases and the J end 5 bases, leaving 3 bases in the junction not matched to a gene. From the germline V gene, CDR1 is MNHNS and CDR2 is SASEGT. Including the terminal cysteine and phenylalanine, the CDR3 comprises 13 residues. The retained sequence is limited to the CDR3, 39 bases, with the frame set at the first base. This clonotype has only a few counts. The specificity of this receptor is unknown. No quality values exist for individual bases; no much larger clone is one base distant.

These data also formed part of another study, on T cells of mothers and their children. According to the second study: The donors were nine systemically healthy Caucasian individuals, made up of three mothers and their six children. cDNA synthesis used all of the extracted RNA, with approximately 1.4 ug of RNA in each 15 ul reaction. In the second PCR, the M1S primer introduced both the sample barcodes and 2-4 random nucleotides. Over 9.5 million TCR beta CDR3 reads were obtained for each mother, and 2.5 million to 3 million reads were obtained for each child. TCR recombination output is similarly shaped by thymic selection in related and unrelated pairs, with a minor effect exerted by inherited differences. Related mother-child pairs always showed normalized repertoire overlap that was slightly higher than in unrelated mother-child pairs, though the difference was never significant. With a sensitivity of approximately 100 clones per million clonotypes, no persistent microchimeric T cell clones were detected. The study used deep NGS to compare TCR beta repertoires of mothers and children, seeking features distinguishing related mother-child pairs from unrelated individuals. Mothers averaged approximately 41 +/- 4 years of age and children averaged around 10 +/- 4 years. Libraries were sequenced on Illumina HiSeq 2000 with 100+100 nt paired-end reads after adapter ligation with NEBNext reagents. To prevent cross-contamination, the mother and child libraries were prepared one month apart and sequenced in separate runs. For each donor, between about 500,000 and 2,200,000 distinct TCR beta clonotypes were identified. Naive TCR beta clonotypes were estimated from low-frequency clonotypes matched to each donor's FACS-determined naive share, without sorting.

The sequence joins TRBV6-1 to TRBJ1-1, and 7 junction bases match TRBD1. Sequenced: blood. The TCR was taken from a girl aged 2 to 10 in good health. The DNA reads TGTGCCAGCAGTGATGGGACAGTAACTGAAGCTTTCTTT. The encoded protein is CASSDGTVTEAFF.